This TCR beta chain derives from a study of blood T cell repertoires in COVID-19. In the study overall: From T cells, B-cell-depleted T cells, or PBMCs came the material, which was cDNA or gDNA.

This clone has more than one count but fewer than ten. The method was immunoSEQ multiplex PCR; TCRdb's version includes in-frame clones alone and lacks a portion of them. The repertoire holds about 36,000 clones, more than 70% seen once, with around 2.4% in the top ten. This CDR3 contains 11 residues. Germline CDR1 is MDHEN and CDR2 is SYDVKM. Trimming removed 5 bases at V and 15 bases at J, with 14 bases between. This receptor was obtained from a human donor in a cohort sampled during active COVID-19. The gene calls are TRBV28 and TRBJ1-5, with D perhaps matching TRBD1 (5 bases). Material: peripheral blood. In DNA, the CDR3 is TGTGCCAGCAGTCAGACAGCCTCATGGCATTTT. Protein sequence: CASSQTASWHF.